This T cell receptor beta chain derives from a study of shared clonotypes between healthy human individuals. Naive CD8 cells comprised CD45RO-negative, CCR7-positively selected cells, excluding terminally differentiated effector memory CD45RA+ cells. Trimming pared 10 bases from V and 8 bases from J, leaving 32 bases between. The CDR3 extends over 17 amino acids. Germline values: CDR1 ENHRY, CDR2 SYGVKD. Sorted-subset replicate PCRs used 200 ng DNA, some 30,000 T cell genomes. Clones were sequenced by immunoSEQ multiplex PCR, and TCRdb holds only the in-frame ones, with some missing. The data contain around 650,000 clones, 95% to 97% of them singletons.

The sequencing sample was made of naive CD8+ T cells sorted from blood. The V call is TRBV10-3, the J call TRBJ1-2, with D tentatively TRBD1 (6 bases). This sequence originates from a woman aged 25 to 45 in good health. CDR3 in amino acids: CATTGEGPQLMAGGYTF. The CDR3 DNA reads TGTGCCACGACAGGAGAGGGCCCGCAACTCATGGCGGGGGGCTACACCTTC.